Below, 26 T cell receptor beta chains from the same sample are listed, as sequenced in a study of cytomegalovirus exposure and HLA in healthy donors. PCR amplification relied on 60 Vbeta primers (plus 13 Jbeta primers). The data were produced by immunoSEQ multiplex PCR, yet TCRdb's version contains in-frame clones alone and is incomplete. The profile shows tens of thousands of clones, around 64% of them singletons. The specimen sequenced was PBMCs. These receptors all come from a young man in good health and CMV-seronegative.

The CDR3 DNA follows: TGTGCCAGTAGTGGCGGGCCGAACACTGAAGCTTTCTTT. Protein: CASSGGPNTEAFF. The V call is TRBV19, the J call TRBJ1-1; D is unresolved. The V gene's germline CDR1 is LNHDA and CDR2 SQIVND (reference sequence). The CDR3 runs to 13 residues. V lost 5 bases and J lost 1, with 8 bases in between.

The chain joins TRBV10-1 to TRBJ1-5; 9 nucleotides line up with TRBD1. V shed 2 bases and J 8 bases; nucleotides not matched to a gene: 13. This CDR3 spans 17 amino acids. In germline, CDR1 is WNHNN, CDR2 SYGVQD (reference sequence). For the CDR3, the DNA is TGCGCCAGCAGTGAGCTGAAAACGGACAGGGGATGCAAGCCCCAGCATTTT. It codes for CASSELKTDRGCKPQHF.

The table lists this clone with a few counts. The chain uses TRBV7-9 and TRBJ2-3; 8 bases agree with TRBD2. Germline loops: CDR1 SEHNR, CDR2 FQNEAQ (reference sequence). The CDR3 extends over 16 amino acids. V shed 6 bases, J shed 0 bases, and the junction held 8 bases outside the gene matches. CDR3 sequence reads: CASSPTTSASTDTQYF. The CDR3 nucleotides read TGTGCCAGCAGTCCGACGACTAGCGCTAGCACAGATACGCAGTATTTT.

In this sample, this clone turned up a few times. This chain uses TRBV4-1 with TRBJ2-2; possible D gene TRBD1, 5 bases. The CDR3 consists of 16 residues. Trimming stripped 0 bases from V and 6 bases from J, with 14 bases between. The germline CDR1 and CDR2 sequences are MGHRA and YSYEKL. The CDR3 nucleotides read TGCGCCAGCAGCCAAGAGCTGCAGGGAAGATCCGGGGAGCTGTTTTTT. Residues: CASSQELQGRSGELFF.

The chain has TRBV5-1 and TRBJ1-2, with D perhaps matching TRBD1 (5 bases). Looked up from germline, CDR1 is SGHRS and CDR2 is YFSETQ. The CDR3 spans 15 residues. V was shortened by 0 bases and J by 5 bases, with 14 bases between the two germline ends. Here the CDR3 reads CASSLAEKGPYGYTF. DNA for the CDR3: TGCGCCAGCAGCTTGGCCGAAAAGGGGCCTTATGGCTACACCTTC.

This chain connects TRBV29-1 to TRBJ2-2; no firm D call. There are 11 residues in the CDR3. Per the germline V gene, CDR1 is SQVTM and CDR2 is ANQGSEA. The V end lost 7 bases, the J end lost 6 bases, and 9 bases lay between the germline ends. Written as DNA, the CDR3 is TGCAGCGCGAGGAGTCCCGGGGAGCTGTTTTTT. This gives the protein CSARSPGELFF.

The V call is TRBV5-6, the J call TRBJ1-6; TRBD1 matches at 7 bases. Germline lookup yields CDR1 SGHDT and CDR2 YYEEEE. V trimming: 4 bases; J trimming: 6 bases; junction bases outside the gene matches: 4. The CDR3 has 14 amino acids. CDR3 in amino acids: CASSPGQINSPLHF. For the CDR3, the DNA is TGTGCCAGCAGCCCGGGACAGATTAATTCACCCCTCCACTTT.

The rearrangement links TRBV4-2 to TRBJ2-5; 7 bases map to TRBD1. Germline trimming cut 3 bases from V and 2 bases from J; bases unmatched to any gene: 3. This CDR3 has 14 amino acids. Germline CDR1 is LGHNA and CDR2 is YNFKEQ. CDR3 DNA sequence: TGTGCCAGCAGCCAGGGACAGTTACAAGAGACCCAGTACTTC. Translation: CASSQGQLQETQYF.

The rearrangement uses TRBV12-2 and TRBJ1-1. TRBV12-2 is designated a pseudogene. This CDR3 region has 15 residues. CDR3 loop: CASRLARIRNTEAFF. Here the CDR3 DNA reads TGTGCAAGTCGCTTAGCGCGGATTAGAAACACTGAAGCTTTCTTT.

This chain connects TRBV2 to TRBJ1-5; maybe TRBD1 (5 bases). The V end was cut by 0 bases, the J end by 2 bases, with 8 bases between. Germline lookup yields CDR1 SNHLY and CDR2 FYNNEI. This CDR3 has 15 amino acids. The CDR3 nucleotides are TGTGCCAGCAGTGAAGCGGGGGGAGGCAATCAGCCCCAGCATTTT. Residues: CASSEAGGGNQPQHF.

This rearrangement joins TRBV4-3 to TRBJ1-5; a possible D gene is TRBD1 (6 bases). Trimming cost V 0 bases and J 5 bases, with 11 bases left between them. Germline CDR1 is LGHNA and CDR2 is YSLEER. This CDR3 comprises 15 residues. The CDR3 nucleotides read TGCGCCAGCAGCCAAGATTACAGGGAACATCAGCCCCAGCATTTT. Protein sequence: CASSQDYREHQPQHF.

The V and J genes are TRBV5-6 and TRBJ2-7; D is possibly TRBD2 (6 bases). The germline V gene has CDR1 SGHDT and CDR2 YYEEEE. CDR3 size: 17 residues. Trimming removed 2 bases from V and 6 bases from J, with 24 bases in between. This chain's CDR3 is CASSFVTPAGPSCEQYF. CDR3 bases: TGTGCCAGCAGCTTCGTTACGCCCGCGGGACCGAGTTGCGAGCAGTACTTC.

About this clone: A junction end diverges from the germline sequence, so it may reflect a read error. The genes are TRBV5-6 and TRBJ2-7, with TRBD2 matching 10 bases. Germline assignment: CDR1 SGHDT and CDR2 YYEEEE. CDR3 length: 17 amino acids. The CDR3 DNA sequence: TGTGCCAGCAGCTTGAGACTAGCGGGCGCTAACTCCTACGGGCAGTACTTC. Translating gives CASSLRLAGANSYGQYF.

Only a few counts were recorded for this clone. This rearrangement joins TRBV27 to TRBJ2-7; maybe TRBD1 (5 bases). V lost 4 bases to trimming and J lost 3 bases, with 10 bases between them. This CDR3 has 13 residues. Per germline, CDR1 MNHEY and CDR2 SMNVEV (reference sequence). CDR3: CASSSNQGYEQYF. Here the CDR3 DNA reads TGTGCCAGCAGTTCAAACCAGGGCTACGAGCAGTACTTC.

This clone showed up just once. J is TRBJ1-1 and V is TRBV28, with D possibly being TRBD1 (5 bases). Per the germline V gene, CDR1 is MDHEN and CDR2 is SYDVKM. The CDR3 totals 19 residues. The V gene lost 3 bases and the J gene lost 1 base, with 24 bases spanning the gap. The DNA of the CDR3 is TGTGCCAGCAGTTTGGTCGGGAGGTGGGGGGAAGGTAGGAACACTGAAGCTTTCTTT. Protein: CASSLVGRWGEGRNTEAFF.

The CDR3 protein is CASSLLVAEGSPLHF. CDR3 DNA: TGTGCCAGCAGCTTACTTGTGGCAGAGGGTTCACCCCTCCACTTT. This chain links TRBV7-9 with TRBJ1-6; no clear D. This CDR3 has 15 residues. The V gene's germline CDR1 is SEHNR and CDR2 FQNEAQ (reference sequence). Trimming removed 2 bases from V and 9 bases from J, with 14 bases in between.

V gene TRBV2 combines with J gene TRBJ1-1; tentatively, D is TRBD1 (5 bases). The CDR3 covers 17 residues. V was clipped by 8 bases and J by 3 bases, with 25 bases between them. The V gene's germline CDR1 is SNHLY and CDR2 FYNNEI. The CDR3 is CASVPIPGGMVDTEAFF. The CDR3 DNA is TGTGCCAGCGTCCCCATCCCCGGGGGGATGGTGGACACTGAAGCTTTCTTT.

This clone appeared a few times. The chain combines TRBV4-1 with TRBJ2-7, with 7 positions matching TRBD1. J was trimmed by 0 bases and V by 1 base; bases with no gene match: 6. This CDR3 has 16 residues. Germline V gives CDR1 MGHRA, CDR2 YSYEKL. Here the CDR3 DNA reads TGCGCCAGCAGCCAAGGGACAGGTTCCTTCTCCTACGAGCAGTACTTC. Protein product: CASSQGTGSFSYEQYF.

The chain has TRBV9 and TRBJ2-1; TRBD2 aligns across 9 bases. V lost 4 bases to trimming and J lost 8 bases; unmatched junction nucleotides: 13. Per germline, CDR1 SGDLS and CDR2 YYNGEE. The CDR3 is 16 residues long. In nucleotides, the CDR3 is TGTGCCAGCAGCCCCCATGCGACTAGCGGTGGGGATGAGCAGTTCTTC. Its protein product is CASSPHATSGGDEQFF.

This clone has just one count. The rearrangement links TRBV9 to TRBJ1-4, with a weak D call TRBD1 (5 bases). The CDR3 extends over 15 amino acids. Per germline, CDR1 SGDLS and CDR2 YYNGEE. Trimming shortened V by 0 bases and J by 8 bases, and 14 bases separated the two germline ends. CDR3 residues: CASSVEGEVGEKLFF. Written as DNA, the CDR3 is TGTGCCAGCAGCGTAGAAGGGGAGGTGGGAGAAAAACTGTTTTTT.

The rearrangement links TRBV27 to TRBJ1-1; the D gene is possibly TRBD1 (6 bases). The CDR3 totals 13 residues. V was trimmed by 11 bases and J by 5 bases, leaving 18 bases between them. Germline CDR1 and CDR2: MNHEY and SMNVEV (reference sequence). CDR3 DNA: TGTGCCGCCCGGTCGGGACATCTGACTGAAGCTTTCTTT. This translates into CAARSGHLTEAFF.

The chain has TRBV7-9 and TRBJ1-6, with unresolved D. Germline lookup yields CDR1 SEHNR and CDR2 FQNEAQ (reference sequence). Trimming shortened V by 1 base and J by 5 bases, and 6 bases separated the two germline ends. The CDR3 runs to 14 residues. The CDR3 sequence: CASSLGGNNSPLHF. CDR3 DNA sequence: TGTGCCAGCAGCTTAGGAGGAAATAATTCACCCCTCCACTTT.

The chain recombines TRBV6-5 with TRBJ1-2, with a weak D call TRBD1 (5 bases). V dropped 10 bases and J dropped 4 bases, with 16 bases sitting between them. Looked up from germline, CDR1 is MNHEY and CDR2 is SVGAGI. The CDR3 runs to 13 residues. The CDR3, as DNA: TGTGCCACCTTGTCCGGGACTCTCTATGGCTACACCTTC. It yields the protein CATLSGTLYGYTF.

The V call is TRBV5-1, the J call TRBJ2-5; 11 bases agree with TRBD2. The CDR3 consists of 15 residues. The J segment lost 1 base and the V segment lost 2 bases, leaving 1 base of the junction unmatched. Germline CDR1 and CDR2: SGHRS and YFSETQ. This CDR3 is CASSFSGGVQETQYF. In DNA, the CDR3 is TGCGCCAGCAGCTTTAGCGGGGGGGTCCAAGAGACCCAGTACTTC.

This sequence joins TRBV11-2 and TRBJ2-7; TRBD1 matches at 9 bases. With 5 bases clipped from V and 4 bases from J, the junction kept 12 bases outside the gene matches. The CDR3 runs 16 residues. CDR1 is SGHAT and CDR2 is FQNNGV in the germline V gene. The CDR3: CASSHATGGVQYEQYF. The CDR3 bases are TGTGCCAGCAGCCACGCTACAGGGGGCGTTCAATACGAGCAGTACTTC.

V is TRBV6-1 and J is TRBJ1-2; the D is unclear. With 7 bases removed from V and 4 bases from J, the gap between germline ends came to 7 bases. The germline CDR1 and CDR2 sequences are MNHNS and SASEGT. The CDR3 has 11 residues. The CDR3 bases are TGTGCCAGCACCACAGTCTATGGCTACACCTTC. This codes for CASTTVYGYTF.